The 21 T cell receptor beta chains reported below all come from one sample, sequenced in a study of cytomegalovirus exposure and HLA in healthy donors. Use of 60 Vbeta and 13 Jbeta primers characterized the PCR. Here immunoSEQ multiplex PCR was the method, and the copy in TCRdb shows in-frame clones only, minus some. The data contain about 100,000 clones, approximately 82% of them singletons. The sequencing input was PBMCs. These receptors all stem from a woman aged 18-29 years in good health and CMV-seronegative.

The genes are TRBV30 and TRBJ2-5; a weak D match, TRBD2 (6 bases). Germline V gene lookup returns CDR1 GTSNPN and CDR2 SVGIG (reference sequence). The V gene lost 0 bases and the J gene lost 5 bases, with 25 bases spanning the gap. The CDR3 is made up of 18 amino acids. The chain's CDR3 is CAWSVLASVARGFETQYF. The DNA of the CDR3 is TGTGCCTGGAGTGTTTTGGCGTCGGTGGCCCGGGGGTTTGAGACCCAGTACTTC.

This clone was seen a handful of times. This sequence joins TRBV5-5 and TRBJ2-5; TRBD2 matches at 13 bases. V lost 5 bases to trimming and J lost 4 bases; unmatched junction nucleotides: 11. This CDR3 has 17 residues. Germline V gene data show CDR1 as SGHKS and CDR2 as YYEKEE (reference sequence). The CDR3 is CASRRGLAGPTVETQYF. The CDR3 DNA is TGTGCCAGCAGACGGGGACTAGCGGGGCCCACCGTAGAGACCCAGTACTTC.

The chain recombines TRBV2 with TRBJ2-7; TRBD2 matches at 10 bases. The V gene's germline CDR1 is SNHLY and CDR2 FYNNEI. There are 13 residues in the CDR3. Trimming removed 2 bases from V and 5 bases from J; junction bases left unmatched: 0. The CDR3 region is CASSETSGNEQYF. As DNA, the CDR3 is TGTGCCAGCAGTGAAACTAGCGGGAACGAGCAGTACTTC.

A few counts support this clone. This sequence joins TRBV7-9 and TRBJ1-5; tentative D call: TRBD1 (6 bases). Trimming took 5 bases from V and 5 from J, leaving 13 bases between them. Germline V gene lookup returns CDR1 SEHNR and CDR2 FQNEAQ (reference sequence). CDR3 length equals 14 residues. CDR3 residues: CASSPKGVDQPQHF. DNA for the CDR3: TGTGCCAGCAGCCCTAAGGGGGTAGATCAGCCCCAGCATTTT.

This sequence joins TRBV21-1 and TRBJ1-4; the table's D call TRBD1 went unverified against the DNA. TRBV21-1 counts as a pseudogene. The CDR3 spans 17 residues. The DNA for the CDR3 is TGTGCCAGCACCACCTATTTAAGGACAGGGGGAAGTAGAAAAACTGTTTTT. This translates into CASTTYLRTGGSRKTVF.

The rearrangement links TRBV5-1 to TRBJ1-5, with 9 bases fitting TRBD1. The CDR3 runs to 15 residues. Germline loops: CDR1 SGHRS, CDR2 YFSETQ. With 5 bases clipped from V and 1 base from J, the junction kept 4 bases outside the gene matches. The CDR3 sequence is CASRLQGASNQPQHF. Written as DNA, the CDR3 is TGCGCCAGCAGGCTACAGGGGGCCAGCAATCAGCCCCAGCATTTT.

This clone was counted a single time. The V call is TRBV13, the J call TRBJ2-3, with 15 bases lining up with TRBD2. V lost 4 bases and J lost 0; bases outside the gene matches: 11. Germline V gene sequence: CDR1 PRHDT, CDR2 FYEKMQ (reference sequence). CDR3 length: 20 residues. CDR3 loop: CASSSGLAGGTPGSTDTQYF. Written as DNA, the CDR3 is TGTGCCAGCAGCTCAGGACTAGCGGGAGGGACGCCTGGAAGCACAGATACGCAGTATTTT.

In this sample, this clone turned up once. The chain joins TRBV7-2 to TRBJ2-2; D call uncertain. The CDR3 extends over 16 amino acids. In germline, CDR1 is SGHTA, CDR2 FQGNSA. V was shortened by 3 bases and J by 3 bases, with 14 bases between the two germline ends. CDR3 residues: CASSFSGWSDTGELFF. The CDR3 DNA is TGTGCCAGCAGCTTCTCCGGGTGGAGCGACACCGGGGAGCTGTTTTTT.

The chain uses TRBV29-1 and TRBJ2-1; 8 bases align to TRBD2. CDR1 is SQVTM, CDR2 ANQGSEA, per germline. Trimming removed 7 bases from V and 4 bases from J; junction bases left unmatched: 9. The CDR3 has 14 residues. Here the CDR3 DNA reads TGCAGCGGGGGATTAGCGGGGAGATACAATGAGCAGTTCTTC. Translation: CSGGLAGRYNEQFF.

The V call is TRBV6-1, the J call TRBJ1-2; D is perhaps TRBD1 (5 bases). This CDR3 comprises 13 residues. CDR1 and CDR2 (germline): MNHNS, SASEGT. The germline V and J ends were trimmed by 11 bases and 4 bases, with 17 bases remaining between them. The CDR3 nucleotides are TGTGCCGCCAGGGTCTGGCAGGGCTATGGCTACACCTTC. Translation: CAARVWQGYGYTF.

The genes are TRBV29-1 and TRBJ1-2, with a possible D match to TRBD1 (6 bases). CDR1 SQVTM and CDR2 ANQGSEA come from the germline V gene. The CDR3 is 12 residues long. V was pared by 6 bases and J by 3 bases, with 11 bases between. The CDR3 loop is CSVGGLDYGYTF. DNA for the CDR3: TGCAGCGTAGGGGGTTTAGACTATGGCTACACCTTC. The entire variable domain, with the rest obtained from reference TRBV29-1 and TRBJ1-2, is as follows: SAVISQKPSRDICQRGTSLTIQCQVDSQVTMMFWYRQQPGQSLTLIATANQGSEATYESGFVIDKFPISRPNLTFSTLTVSNMSPEDSSIYLCSVGGLDYGYTFGSGTRLTVV.

CDR3 protein: CASSLVSGIYGYTF. DNA of the CDR3: TGTGCCAGCAGCTTGGTGTCCGGGATCTATGGCTACACCTTC. The rearrangement links TRBV5-4 to TRBJ1-2, with D unresolved. Trimming stripped 0 bases from V and 4 bases from J, with 10 bases between. CDR1 is SGHNT and CDR2 is YYREEE in the germline V gene (reference sequence). This CDR3 is 14 amino acids long.

J is TRBJ2-7 and V is TRBV5-1; the match to TRBD1 covers 8 bases. Trimming at V came to 4 bases and at J to 2 bases, leaving 8 bases not matched to a gene. The length of the CDR3 is 15 residues. In germline, CDR1 is SGHRS, CDR2 YFSETQ. The CDR3 DNA reads TGCGCCAGCAGCATGATCGGGACAGGCCCCTACGAGCAGTACTTC. Protein: CASSMIGTGPYEQYF.

V and J are TRBV10-1 and TRBJ2-7; D is perhaps TRBD1 (6 bases). Germline CDR1 reads WNHNN; CDR2 reads SYGVQD (reference sequence). The CDR3 contains 13 residues. Trimming removed 10 bases from V and 3 bases from J, with 16 bases in between. The CDR3 bases are TGCGCCACCAATACAGGGCTACTCTACGAGCAGTACTTC. Residues: CATNTGLLYEQYF.

The V call is TRBV7-2, the J call TRBJ2-4; weak D call: TRBD2 (7 bases). Trimming removed 5 bases from V and 8 bases from J, with 19 bases in between. Germline V gives CDR1 SGHTA, CDR2 FQGNSA. The CDR3 is 15 residues long. The CDR3 spells CASSTGGGGGYIQYF. CDR3 nucleotides: TGTGCCAGCAGCACCGGAGGGGGGGGAGGGTACATTCAGTACTTC.

The rearrangement joins TRBV9 to TRBJ2-5; tentative D call: TRBD1 (5 bases). Germline V CDR1 and CDR2: SGDLS, YYNGEE. The CDR3 is made up of 13 amino acids. The germline V and J ends were trimmed by 0 bases and 11 bases, with 14 bases remaining between them. The CDR3 sequence is CASSVGQGREQYF. CDR3 nucleotides: TGTGCCAGCAGCGTAGGGCAGGGTCGAGAGCAGTACTTC. The full variable domain, with the rest looked up from reference TRBV9 and TRBJ2-5, is DSGVTQTPKHLITATGQRVTLRCSPRSGDLSVYWYQQSLDQGLQFLIQYYNGEERAKGNILERFSAQQFPDLHSELNLSSLELGDSALYFCASSVGQGREQYFGPGTRLLVL.

The chain employs TRBV4-3 and TRBJ2-5; 11 bases are shared with TRBD2. Trimming took 0 bases from V and 0 from J; bases not matched to a gene: 9. The CDR3 is made up of 19 amino acids. The germline V gene encodes CDR1 LGHNA and CDR2 YSLEER. This CDR3 reads CASSQDDNSGGAYQETQYF. DNA of the CDR3: TGCGCCAGCAGCCAAGATGATAATAGCGGGGGGGCCTACCAAGAGACCCAGTACTTC.

The chain is built from TRBV7-2 and TRBJ2-7, with TRBD2 matching over 9 bases. CDR1 is SGHTA, CDR2 FQGNSA, per germline. V lost 1 base to trimming and J lost 9 bases; unmatched junction nucleotides: 16. The CDR3 contains 17 residues. The CDR3 protein is CASSLDSVSGSGGGQYF. CDR3 in DNA: TGTGCCAGCAGCTTAGATTCGGTTAGCGGGAGTGGGGGCGGGCAGTACTTC.

The chain has TRBV6-1 and TRBJ1-5; the D is unclear. V lost 1 base and J lost 0, with 13 bases in between. Germline V gene lookup returns CDR1 MNHNS and CDR2 SASEGT. This CDR3 region has 17 residues. CDR3 nucleotide sequence: TGTGCCAGCAGTGAAGTTAGGGAGATTAATAGCAATCAGCCCCAGCATTTT. It translates to CASSEVREINSNQPQHF.

The chain combines TRBV28 with TRBJ2-7; TRBD1 agrees at 11 bases. The length of the CDR3 is 16 residues. The J segment lost 4 bases and the V segment lost 5 bases, leaving 10 bases of the junction unmatched. CDR1 MDHEN and CDR2 SYDVKM come from the germline V gene. CDR3 sequence: CASSPLGQGALYEQYF. CDR3 coding DNA: TGTGCCAGCAGTCCGCTCGGACAGGGGGCGTTGTACGAGCAGTACTTC.

The gene calls are TRBV7-9 and TRBJ1-5; a weak D match, TRBD1 (6 bases). CDR1 is SEHNR and CDR2 is FQNEAQ in the germline V gene (reference sequence). V was trimmed by 5 bases and J by 4 bases, leaving 21 bases between them. There are 17 residues in the CDR3. The CDR3 nucleotides read TGTGCCAGCAGCCCAGGTCACCTAGAGGGGGTAAATCAGCCCCAGCATTTT. Translated, it gives CASSPGHLEGVNQPQHF.